One and the same sample provided the 8 T cell receptor beta chains below, sequenced in a study of blood T cells in healthy people across ages. A second PCR, run for about 7 to 11 cycles, used a sample-barcoded 5' primer plus a J-beta primer mix. A single record per CDR3 protein comes from TCRdb applying MiXCR to the 5' RACE reads. Among roughly 1.6 million distinct CDR3 sequences, about 31% were seen once, and the ten largest hold around 11%. The sample consisted of blood. The receptor set was obtained from a woman in her 30s in good health.

The chain couples TRBV30 to TRBJ2-1; D might be TRBD1 or TRBD2, each matching 5 bases. V lost 3 bases to trimming and J lost 4 bases, with 13 bases between them. CDR1 and CDR2 (germline): GTSNPN, SVGIG (reference sequence). This CDR3 contains 14 residues. The CDR3 spells CAWRETWGYNEQFF. The CDR3 DNA reads as TGTGCCTGGAGGGAAACCTGGGGGTACAATGAGCAGTTCTTC. Full variable domain (remainder filled in from reference TRBV30 and TRBJ2-1): SQTIHQWPATLVQPVGSPLSLECTVEGTSNPNLYWYRQAAGRGLQLLFYSVGIGQISSEVPQNLSASRPQDRQFILSSKKLLLSDSGFYLCAWRETWGYNEQFFGPGTRLTVL.

In its sample, this clonotype was seen a few times. The V call is TRBV2, the J call TRBJ2-5; 9 bases fit TRBD2. Germline CDR1 SNHLY, CDR2 FYNNEI. The V segment lost 3 bases and the J segment 11 bases; nucleotides outside the gene matches: 10. The CDR3 is made up of 14 amino acids. The chain's CDR3 is CASSEVAGDSEQYF. The CDR3 DNA is TGTGCCAGCAGTGAGGTAGCGGGAGATAGTGAGCAGTACTTC.

This clonotype was detected ten times or more. The rearrangement joins TRBV4-1 to TRBJ2-5; D remains unclear. The germline CDR1 and CDR2 sequences are MGHRA and YSYEKL. CDR3 size: 15 residues. V was shortened by 0 bases and J by 7 bases, with 15 bases between the two germline ends. CDR3 DNA: TGCGCCAGCAGCCAAGATCTGGCCTTGTCCAGGACCCAGTACTTC. Translated: CASSQDLALSRTQYF.

The chain links TRBV24-1 to TRBJ2-3; tentative D call: TRBD1 (6 bases). Germline CDR1 reads KGHDR; CDR2 reads SFDVKD. V dropped 3 bases and J dropped 4 bases, with 16 bases sitting between them. The CDR3 covers 16 residues. This CDR3 is CATSDPGHLSADTQYF. The CDR3 nucleotides read TGTGCCACCAGTGATCCGGGACACCTGAGCGCAGATACGCAGTATTTT.

The CDR3 spells CASRTRTGEKLFF. DNA for the CDR3: TGTGCCAGCAGAACACGGACAGGGGAAAAACTGTTTTTT. The chain uses TRBV16 and TRBJ1-4, with 8 bases fitting TRBD1. V shed 6 bases, J shed 8 bases, and the junction held 5 bases outside the gene matches. The V gene's germline CDR1 is KGHSY and CDR2 FQNENV. The length of the CDR3 is 13 residues.

This clonotype has only a few counts. This chain uses TRBV2 with TRBJ2-5; tentatively, D is TRBD2 (5 bases). Germline V lookup: CDR1 SNHLY, CDR2 FYNNEI. V shed 6 bases and J shed 11 bases, with 22 bases lying between them. The CDR3 consists of 14 residues. Here the CDR3 reads CASSPRTLLGEQYF. The CDR3 region has the DNA TGTGCCAGCAGCCCTAGAACCCTCTTGGGAGAGCAGTACTTC.

This clonotype showed up just a few times. J is TRBJ2-5 and V is TRBV9, with 10 bases lining up with TRBD2. The V gene's germline CDR1 is SGDLS and CDR2 YYNGEE. The ends lost 3 bases at V and 4 bases at J; junction bases unmatched: 3. The CDR3 is 14 amino acids. CDR3: CASSGKRGGETQYF. The CDR3, as DNA: TGTGCCAGCAGCGGCAAGCGGGGGGGAGAGACCCAGTACTTC.

There are a few counts of this clonotype. A much larger clone differs from this one at a single base, so this may be a read error. J is TRBJ2-1 and V is TRBV7-2, with D hard to call. The CDR3 length is 14 residues. The V gene's germline CDR1 is SGHTA and CDR2 FQGNSA. The CDR3 here is CAGSLGLLGNEQFF. CDR3 DNA: TGTGCCGGCAGCTTGGGTCTTTTGGGGAATGAGCAGTTCTTC. Full variable domain (missing parts from reference TRBV7-2 and TRBJ2-1): GAGVSQSPSNKVTEKGKDVELRCDPISGHTALYWYRQSLGQGLEFLIYFQGNSAPDKSGLPSDRFSAERTGGSVSTLTIQRTQQEDSAVYLCAGSLGLLGNEQFFGPGTRLTVL.